This entry describes one T cell receptor (beta chain). Its antigen is unknown. As processed by the authors: Filtering was not the same, since immunoSEQ gave junction-only sequences without quality scores. The protocol was immunoSEQ multiplex PCR, while the TCRdb copy is restricted to in-frame clones and leaves out a portion. V and J calls and clone size are as listed in that table; D and trimming were resolved from the DNA. Here the sample spans some 2,100,000 clones, about 93% being singletons. These data come from a study of shared clonotypes between healthy human individuals. About the study: Plates per donor: three CD4 naive, three CD4 memory, two CD8 naive, one CD8 memory.

Naive CD8 populations comprised CD45RO-negative cells positively selected for CCR7, excluding terminally differentiated effector memory CD45RA+ cells. Points from the study as a whole: Naive CD4 clonotype sharing across a handful of donors was roughly 5%.

Germline-derived CDR1 and CDR2 are MNHNS and SASEGT. This CDR3 is built from 16 residues. With 0 bases clipped from V and 4 bases from J, the junction kept 9 bases outside the gene matches. Sequenced: naive CD8+ T cells from PBMCs. J is TRBJ2-7 and V is TRBV6-1; TRBD2 aligns across 7 bases. This TCR derives from a man aged 18-30 years in good health. Some clones in this sample may be carry-over from other donors' samples. The CDR3 sequence is CASSEAWGEGYYEQYF. The DNA for the CDR3 is TGTGCCAGCAGTGAAGCGTGGGGGGAGGGGTATTACGAGCAGTACTTC.